This T cell receptor beta chain was identified during a study of OX40 agonist ivuxolimab in advanced cancers. Study summary: Aged roughly 23 to 90 with a mean of approximately 57 years, they were about 78% male. Prior anti-PD-1, anti-PD-L1 or anti-CTLA-4 therapy did not bar entry, and less than 50% had some.

Using immunoSEQ multiplex PCR, the repertoire was profiled, and TCRdb retains in-frame clones only, with some absent. The sample shows some 74,000 clones, about 88% of them seen only once. The CDR3 is 16 residues long. After removal of 0 bases from V and 6 bases from J, the junction contained 7 bases not matched to a gene. Germline V gives CDR1 LGHNA, CDR2 YNFKEQ. This clone showed up just once. Its specificity is not known. General study results and limits: CD8+ T cells averaged more expanded clones than CD4+. Among the lowest peripheral clonal expansion occurred in 0.1-3.0 mg/kg partial responders.

Sequenced material: CD4+ or CD8+ T cells sorted from blood, taken in a trial of the OX40 agonist ivuxolimab. The TCR originated in an adult with an advanced solid tumor such as melanoma, head and neck, liver or kidney cancer. The chain uses TRBV4-2 and TRBJ2-7; 11 bases line up with TRBD2. In nucleotides, the CDR3 is TGTGCCAGCAGCCAAGATCGGCTAGCGGGAGGTTCCGAGCAGTACTTC. Translation: CASSQDRLAGGSEQYF.